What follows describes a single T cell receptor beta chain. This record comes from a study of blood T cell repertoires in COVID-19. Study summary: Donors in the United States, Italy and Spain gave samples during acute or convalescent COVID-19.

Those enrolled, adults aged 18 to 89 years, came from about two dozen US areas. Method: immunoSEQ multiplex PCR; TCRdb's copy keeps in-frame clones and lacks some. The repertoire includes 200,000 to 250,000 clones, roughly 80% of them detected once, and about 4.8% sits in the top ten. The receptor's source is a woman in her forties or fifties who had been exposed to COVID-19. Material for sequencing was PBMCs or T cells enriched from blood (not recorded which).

The CDR3 region is CASSLTWPDRARVGKLFF. CDR3 nucleotides: TGTGCCAGCAGCCTTACTTGGCCGGACCGAGCGAGGGTGGGGAAACTGTTTTTT. This chain uses TRBV3-1 (or the pseudogene TRBV3-2) with TRBJ1-4; D gene uncertain. Trimming took 4 bases from V and 11 from J, leaving 29 bases between them. The CDR3 runs 18 residues. Germline V gene lookup returns CDR1 LGHDT and CDR2 YNNKEL (reference sequence).